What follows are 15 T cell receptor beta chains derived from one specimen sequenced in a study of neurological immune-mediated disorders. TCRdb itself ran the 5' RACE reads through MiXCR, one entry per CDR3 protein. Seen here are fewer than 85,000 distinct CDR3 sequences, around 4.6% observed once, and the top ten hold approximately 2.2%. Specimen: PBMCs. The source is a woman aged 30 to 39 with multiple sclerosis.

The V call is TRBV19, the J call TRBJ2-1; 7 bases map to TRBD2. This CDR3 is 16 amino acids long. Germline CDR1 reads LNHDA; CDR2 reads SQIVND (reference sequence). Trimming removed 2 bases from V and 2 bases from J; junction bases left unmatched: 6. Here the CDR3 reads CASSILNRGAYNEQFF. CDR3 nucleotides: TGTGCCAGTAGTATATTGAACCGGGGGGCCTACAATGAGCAGTTCTTC.

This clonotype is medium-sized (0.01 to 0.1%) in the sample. Written as DNA, the CDR3 is TGTGCCAGCAGCTTCGGAACAGATACGCAGTATTTT. It yields the protein CASSFGTDTQYF. The rearrangement joins TRBV7-9 to TRBJ2-3; D is uncertain. Germline assignment: CDR1 SEHNR and CDR2 FQNEAQ (reference sequence). The CDR3 is 12 residues long. Trimming took off 3 bases at V and 3 bases at J, with 4 bases between the two ends. Filled out from reference TRBV7-9 and TRBJ2-3, the complete variable domain reads DTGVSQNPRHKITKRGQNVTFRCDPISEHNRLYWYRQTLGQGPEFLTYFQNEAQLEKSRLLSDRFSAERPKGSFSTLEIQRTEQGDSAMYLCASSFGTDTQYFGPGTRLTVL.

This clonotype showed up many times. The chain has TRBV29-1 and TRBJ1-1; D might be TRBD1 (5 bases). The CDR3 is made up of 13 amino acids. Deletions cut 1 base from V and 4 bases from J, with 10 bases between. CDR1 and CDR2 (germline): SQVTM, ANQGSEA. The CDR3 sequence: CSVEVLGGTEAFF. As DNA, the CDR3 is TGCAGCGTTGAAGTTCTCGGGGGCACTGAAGCTTTCTTT.

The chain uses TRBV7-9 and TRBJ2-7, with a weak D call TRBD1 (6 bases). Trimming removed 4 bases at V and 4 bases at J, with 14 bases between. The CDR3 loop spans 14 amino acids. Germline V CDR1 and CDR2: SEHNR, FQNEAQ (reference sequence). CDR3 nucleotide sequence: TGTGCCAGCAGCTCCCGACAGGATCCTTACGAGCAGTACGTC. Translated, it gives CASSSRQDPYEQYV.

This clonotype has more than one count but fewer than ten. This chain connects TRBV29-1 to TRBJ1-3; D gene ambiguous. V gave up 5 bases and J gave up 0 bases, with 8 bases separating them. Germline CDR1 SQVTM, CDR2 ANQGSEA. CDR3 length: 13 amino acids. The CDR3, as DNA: TGCAGCGTTCGGGTGAGCTCTGGAAACACCATATATTTT. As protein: CSVRVSSGNTIYF. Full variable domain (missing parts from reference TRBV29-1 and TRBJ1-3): SAVISQKPSRDICQRGTSLTIQCQVDSQVTMMFWYRQQPGQSLTLIATANQGSEATYESGFVIDKFPISRPNLTFSTLTVSNMSPEDSSIYLCSVRVSSGNTIYFGEGSWLTVV.

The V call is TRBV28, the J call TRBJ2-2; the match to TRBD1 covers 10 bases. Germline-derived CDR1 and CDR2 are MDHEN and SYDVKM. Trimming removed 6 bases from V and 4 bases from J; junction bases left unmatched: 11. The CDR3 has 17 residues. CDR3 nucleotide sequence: TGTGCCAGCAGAATTACGAGACAGGGGGCGAGCACCGGGGAGCTGTTTTTT. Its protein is CASRITRQGASTGELFF.

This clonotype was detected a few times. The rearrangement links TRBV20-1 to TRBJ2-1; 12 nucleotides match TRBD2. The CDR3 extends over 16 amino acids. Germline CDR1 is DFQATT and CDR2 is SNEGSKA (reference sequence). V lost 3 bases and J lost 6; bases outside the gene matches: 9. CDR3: CSASFILAGGLNEQFF. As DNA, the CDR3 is TGCAGTGCTAGCTTCATCCTAGCGGGGGGGCTCAATGAGCAGTTCTTC.

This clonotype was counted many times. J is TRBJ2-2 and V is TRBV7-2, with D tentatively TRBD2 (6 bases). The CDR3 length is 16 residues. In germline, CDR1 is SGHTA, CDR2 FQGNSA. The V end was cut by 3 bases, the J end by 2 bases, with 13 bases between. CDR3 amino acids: CASSFPSGTNTGELFF. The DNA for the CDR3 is TGTGCCAGCAGCTTCCCGAGTGGGACTAACACCGGGGAGCTGTTTTTT.

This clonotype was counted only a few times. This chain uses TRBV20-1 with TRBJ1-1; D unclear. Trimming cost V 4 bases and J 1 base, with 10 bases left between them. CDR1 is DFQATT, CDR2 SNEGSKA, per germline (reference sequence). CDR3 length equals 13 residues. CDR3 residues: CSANRNPNTEAFF. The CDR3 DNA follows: TGCAGTGCTAACCGAAACCCGAACACTGAAGCTTTCTTT.

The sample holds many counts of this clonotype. CDR3 in DNA: TGTGCCAGCAGACACCCGGGACAGGGGGGAACTGAAGCTTTCTTT. As protein: CASRHPGQGGTEAFF. The chain joins TRBV5-6 to TRBJ1-1, with 11 bases identical to TRBD1. The CDR3 extends over 15 amino acids. The V gene end was trimmed by 5 bases and the J gene end by 5 bases; junction bases not matched to a gene: 8. CDR1 and CDR2 (germline): SGHDT, YYEEEE.

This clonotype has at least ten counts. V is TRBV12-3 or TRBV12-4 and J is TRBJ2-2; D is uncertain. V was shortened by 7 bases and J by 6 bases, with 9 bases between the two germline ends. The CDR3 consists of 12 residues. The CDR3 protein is CASTKLAGELFF. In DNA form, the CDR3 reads TGTGCCAGCACCAAGTTAGCCGGGGAGCTGTTTTTT.

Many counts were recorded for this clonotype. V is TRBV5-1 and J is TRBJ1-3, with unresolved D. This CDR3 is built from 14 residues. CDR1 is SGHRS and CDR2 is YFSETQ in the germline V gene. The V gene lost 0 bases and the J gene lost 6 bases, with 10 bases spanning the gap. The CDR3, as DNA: TGCGCCAGCAGCTTGGACAGCGGGGAAAACACCATATATTTT. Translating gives CASSLDSGENTIYF.

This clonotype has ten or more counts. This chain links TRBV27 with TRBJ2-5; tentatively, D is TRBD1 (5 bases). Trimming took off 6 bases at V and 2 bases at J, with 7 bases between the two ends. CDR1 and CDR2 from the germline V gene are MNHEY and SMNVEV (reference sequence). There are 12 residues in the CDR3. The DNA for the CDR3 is TGTGCCAGCAGGAACAGGCAAGAGACCCAGTACTTC. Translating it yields CASRNRQETQYF.

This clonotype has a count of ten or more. DNA for the CDR3: TGTGCCAGCAGTTGGGGGGGTTCCAACACTGAAGCTTTCTTT. Its protein product is CASSWGGSNTEAFF. The V call is TRBV12-3 or TRBV12-4, the J call TRBJ1-1; D may be TRBD1 (5 bases). V lost 4 bases, J lost 2 bases, and 11 bases lay in between. The CDR3 covers 14 residues.

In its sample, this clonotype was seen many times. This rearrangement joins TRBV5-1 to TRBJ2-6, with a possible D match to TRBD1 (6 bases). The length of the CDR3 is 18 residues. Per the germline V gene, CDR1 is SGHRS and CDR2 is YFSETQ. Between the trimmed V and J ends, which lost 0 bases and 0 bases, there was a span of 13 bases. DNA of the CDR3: TGCGCCAGCAGCTTGGATGGCAGGGGCCTCTCTGGGGCCAACGTCCTGACTTTC. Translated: CASSLDGRGLSGANVLTF. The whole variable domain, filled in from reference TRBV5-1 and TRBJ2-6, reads KAGVTQTPRYLIKTRGQQVTLSCSPISGHRSVSWYQQTPGQGLQFLFEYFSETQRNKGNFPGRFSGRQFSNSRSEMNVSTLELGDSALYLCASSLDGRGLSGANVLTFGAGSRLTVL.